This record concerns one T cell receptor beta chain sequence. The target of this receptor is not known. Library generation was performed with the immunoSEQ multiplex PCR assay. A mixture of 60 forward primers for TCR Vbeta segments and 13 reverse primers for TCR Jbeta segments was used in the multiplex PCR. The CDR3 region of rearranged TCR beta genes was amplified from genomic DNA with a multiplex PCR assay. On the Illumina HiSeq System, the amplified TCR beta libraries were sequenced as 87-base-pair reads. The study's processing was this. Across the 670 or so repertoires, a later analysis counted around 80 million unique TCR beta chains, 9.5 million to 12 million of which were shared by at least two donors. Raw reads were error-corrected and collapsed into unique sequences by a nearest-neighbor algorithm in which closely related sequences were merged to remove PCR and sequencing errors. Alignment of CDR3 sequences to IMGT reference sequences was used to assign V, D and J gene segments. For a sequence to be retained, at least a six-nucleotide match to both a V gene segment and a J gene segment was required. Rearrangements were called productive when the CDR3 lacked stop codons and stayed in frame with V and J; all others were non-productive. CDR3 was defined by IMGT convention, running from the second conserved V-encoded cysteine to the conserved J-encoded phenylalanine. The earlier analysis of a few hundred of the donors excluded sequences that lacked an unambiguous match to a single V gene segment. An earlier analysis of 500 to 600 of the donors classified V segments as functional when productive rearrangements were above 56.7% and as segregating when the standard deviation between donors was above 5%. A statistical classification framework was developed to diagnose cytomegalovirus status using the catalog of TCR beta chain sequences. In a later analysis, V and J genes were assigned by comparing TCR nucleotide sequences against IMGT/GENE-DB human TR gene sequences. The TCRdist pipeline was used in a later analysis to assign CDR3 sequences and most-parsimonious VDJ recombination scenarios. In a later analysis, each TCR beta chain was defined by its CDR3 amino acid sequence together with its V-gene family, and reads without a unique V-gene family were excluded. As a way to deal with suspected cross-contamination and a sequencing artifact, a later analysis dropped roughly 620 nucleotide sequences that were highly shared and had low generation probability. In a later analysis, a clonal expansion index was calculated for each public chain from normalized within-repertoire ranks of inferred template counts. A later analysis computed generation probabilities with a VDJ recombination model fitted to out-of-frame rearrangements, and checked the results against IGoR. In a later analysis, hypergeometric tests were used to score TCR-TCR, TCR-HLA and TCR-CMV co-occurrence, with a repertoire-size bias correction applied to TCR pairs. A later analysis estimated false discovery rates by permuting HLA or CMV assignments 20 times. In a later analysis, co-occurring TCRs were grouped using DBSCAN, and TCRdist sequence similarity was added for clustering within HLA-allele-positive subsets. For co-occurrence clustering, repertoires with fewer than 30,000 or more than 120,000 public chains were excluded, along with four to six repertoires with anomalous nucleotide sharing. TCRdb provides this immuneACCESS table in a form limited to in-frame rearrangements. Some clones are lacking; in checked studies, under half of them reflect an unresolved V gene, and why the rest are absent is not known. V, J and clone size were drawn from that table, and D and trimming were deduced from the DNA. The sample's records list about 100,000 clones. The ten largest make up 0.5% to 0.7% of the sample.

This entry is derived from a study of cytomegalovirus exposure and HLA in healthy donors (dated by TCRdb to 2017 to 2019). Study-wide context: According to an earlier analysis of several hundred of the donors, roughly 180 million T cells yielded 95 million to 140 million unique TCR beta sequences and about 300 Gb of sequence data. In a later genetic analysis, genome-wide SNP genotypes for about three fifths of the roughly 670 donors were used, and that subset was treated as a discovery cohort. The aim of the study was to test whether cataloging public T cell receptors could identify signatures of past pathogen exposure. To predict cytomegalovirus infection status, the study combined high-throughput TCR immunosequencing, statistical association of individual TCRs with disease status, and machine learning. Four or five DR-DQ haplotypes were treated as single units for association and clustering because of strong linkage in the cohort. Class I and class II HLA loci were covered by the typing at four-digit resolution. The study profiled the T cell repertoires of some 610 subjects by immunosequencing and related them to cytomegalovirus serostatus. Among around 400 genotyped donors of the cohort, an average of around 240,000 unique TCR beta nucleotide sequences were sequenced per donor, around 20% of them non-productive. Every discovery cohort repertoire had been produced on one sequencing platform. Rather than using new phenotypic data, the later analysis identified candidate immune exposures from TCR beta sequences and from how often those sequences occurred across donors. To study patterns of TCR occurrence, a later analysis re-analyzed previously published TCR beta repertoires from under 750 donors and added high-resolution HLA genotyping. Along with the approximately 650-subject first cohort, a separate validation cohort of some 130 different subjects was used. Typing coverage differed by locus: A, B, C, DRB1 and DQB1 were typed in about 620-630 donors, DQA1 in roughly 500, DPA1 in approximately 610, and DPB1 in around 440. Approximately 300 gigabases of sequencing data and tens of millions of unique TCR sequences made up an early release that covered fewer than 650 HLA-typed donors. An earlier analysis of approximately 580 of the donors used high-throughput TCR beta sequencing to judge whether each TCR beta V gene segment behaved as functional or pseudogenic. Of the roughly 400 genotyped donors, 75% to 85% were placed in the genetic ancestry cluster associated with self-reported Caucasian donors. Donor age, sex, ethnicity and CMV serostatus were compiled alongside the repertoire data.

In total, 630 or so healthy bone marrow donors made up the cohort. At the time of sampling, every cohort member was nominally healthy, though immune exposures that went unrecorded were likely present. The donor tested CMV seronegative and was one of the 352 seronegative cohort members. Every donor gave a peripheral blood sample, and the peripheral blood mononuclear cells from that sample were used for TCR beta sequencing. Genomic DNA was extracted from the blood cell samples with the Qiagen DNeasy Blood Extraction Kit. For CDR1 and CDR2, the germline V gene lists MNHNS and SASEGT. The junction shows trimming of 4 bases on V and 0 bases on J, and the gene matches do not reach 6 bases of it. From the cysteine through the phenylalanine, the CDR3 covers 15 amino acids. Here the CDR3 DNA is all that survives: 45 bases in frame from base 1. Findings and caveats that apply to the study as a whole: It was suggested by the authors that the approach could potentially be generalized to other disease states and immunological phenotypes. This cohort had only TCR beta chains sequenced, and the lack of alpha or paired-chain data limited which features could be detected. Across donors, most TCR sequences were observed very rarely, whereas some public TCRs were present in many individuals. Because counts were too low, fewer than 20 rarely observed V segments, including chromosome 9 orphons, were excluded from the earlier analysis of around 590 of the donors. Broadly in line with IMGT annotations, most TCR beta V segments showed up in productive rearrangements about 87% or about 30% of the time in an earlier analysis of 587 of the donors. A further reported finding was that TCR beta sequences accurately predicted the HLA-A and HLA-B alleles for most subjects in the first cohort. In a later analysis, most CMV-associated TCR beta chains were found to appear HLA-restricted, with HLA associations seemingly driven largely by CMV exposure. The 87-base-pair reads could not distinguish some IMGT-functional V segments, including TRBV6-2 and TRBV6-3, so those segments were excluded. Linkage disequilibrium might explain the correlated functional status among segregating V segments, but an unknown experimental factor could not be ruled out. In vitro tests confirmed that a few of the cytomegalovirus-associated TCR beta chains recognize cytomegalovirus antigens. The presence/absence analyses assumed that sequencing depth was roughly uniform across donors, and that assumption may not be true. The sequencing pipeline was judged likely to have produced a cluster of highly shared sequence variants as a technical artifact. According to a later analysis, parvovirus B19, influenza, CMV and Epstein-Barr virus appeared linked to several top co-occurrence clusters. Because HLA typing was missing for some donors at each locus, association tests included only the typed subset. A later analysis associated about 17,000 TCR beta sequences with specific HLA alleles at a false discovery rate of 0.05. In a later genetic analysis, a missense DCLRE1C variant was associated with V-gene and J-gene trimming of TCR beta chains, and the association was replicated in an independent cohort. In a later genetic analysis, fewer N-insertions in productive TCRs were reported among donors in an Asian-associated ancestry cluster than the 666-donor mean. In a later analysis, TCR association rates were found to vary across HLA loci, with the most associated TCRs seen for DRB1 alleles and the fewest for HLA-C alleles. A total of 150 or so TCR beta chains were listed by the study as associated with cytomegalovirus. The classifier was reported to diagnose cytomegalovirus status with high specificity and sensitivity in both the original cohort and the validation cohort. When HLA alleles, especially DR and DQ, strongly co-occurred, TCR associations were difficult to assign to individual alleles. Compared with equally common non-associated chains, HLA-associated TCR beta chains in a later analysis were more clonally expanded and had lower generation probabilities. The only immune exposure information available for the cohort was CMV serostatus.

Sample: PBMCs. The chain is made from TRBV6-1 and TRBJ2-7; 7 bases in between match TRBD1. This TCR came from a man in his forties or fifties in good health and CMV-seronegative. CDR3 region: CASSVLGQSSYEQYF. The nucleotides are TGTGCCAGCAGTGTTTTGGGACAGAGCTCCTACGAGCAGTACTTC.